This T cell receptor beta chain was sequenced for a study of beta chain features in type 1 diabetes. This clone was found a few times. Other DNA variants within this sample encode the same CDR3. Trimming removed 2 bases at V and 5 bases at J, with 5 bases between. The CDR3 is made up of 11 amino acids. CDR1 and CDR2 (germline): SGHDT, YYEEEE. Expressed TCRB transcripts were sequenced after all isolated RNA was converted to cDNA. Using immunoSEQ multiplex PCR, the repertoire was profiled, and TCRdb retains in-frame clones only, with some absent. This sample has hundreds of thousands of clones, with roughly 15% found just once.

The TCR sequence derives from a man aged 18 to 30 in good health. V usage is TRBV5-6 and J usage is TRBJ2-7; unclear D gene. Sequenced: naive CD4+ T cells from blood. CDR3 in amino acids: CASSLGNEQYF. DNA of the CDR3: TGTGCCAGCAGCTTAGGAAACGAGCAGTACTTC. Full variable domain (rest looked up from reference TRBV5-6 and TRBJ2-7): DAGVTQSPTHLIKTRGQQVTLRCSPKSGHDTVSWYQQALGQGPQFIFQYYEEEERQRGNFPDRFSGHQFPNYSSELNVNALLLGDSALYLCASSLGNEQYFGPGTRLTVT.